Listed here are 27 T cell receptor beta chains from one sample, sequenced in a study of vaccination and CD4 T cells after COVID-19. The study sequenced cultured CD4+ T cell DNA using the Oncomine TCR Beta short-read assay. TCRdb ran MiXCR on the PCR reads and lists one entry per CDR3 protein. The table has roughly 12,000 distinct CDR3 sequences, approximately 49% seen once. These receptors have no known antigen. Treatment: approximately 11-day PBMC culture with coronavirus spike peptide pools or control peptides (ViraFEST assay). Input material: CD4+ T cells from blood, cultured in vitro. Every receptor here comes from a human donor who had recovered from COVID-19.

The gene calls are TRBV15 and TRBJ1-5, with unresolved D. The CDR3 is 15 residues long. Trimming pared 0 bases from V and 6 bases from J, leaving 12 bases between. Germline V gives CDR1 LNHNV, CDR2 YYDKDF (reference sequence). The CDR3 loop reads CATSRDRTEAQPQHF. The DNA of the CDR3 is TGTGCCACCAGCAGAGATCGGACCGAGGCTCAGCCCCAGCATTTT. Supplemented by reference TRBV15 and TRBJ1-5, the full variable domain reads DAMVIQNPRYQVTQFGKPVTLSCSQTLNHNVMYWYQQKSSQAPKLLFHYYDKDFNNEADTPDNFQSRRPNTSFCFLDIRSPGLGDTAMYLCATSRDRTEAQPQHFGDGTRLSIL.

The chain recombines TRBV27 with TRBJ1-1; D is perhaps TRBD1 (5 bases). The ends were cut back, 5 bases at V and 5 bases at J, with 24 bases in the middle. Per the germline V gene, CDR1 is MNHEY and CDR2 is SMNVEV (reference sequence). This CDR3 has 17 amino acids. The CDR3 DNA follows: TGTGCCAGCAGTCCCTGGGGGGTCAGGAGACGCCGAACTGAAGCTTTCTTT. It encodes CASSPWGVRRRRTEAFF.

This clonotype was picked up a small number of times. The V and J genes are TRBV20-1 and TRBJ2-7; TRBD1 agrees at 8 bases. The junction had 7 bases not matched to a gene; V was cut back by 2 bases and J by 7 bases. The germline V gene encodes CDR1 DFQATT and CDR2 SNEGSKA (reference sequence). This CDR3 has 13 amino acids. This CDR3 reads CSARSQGAGEQYF. Written as DNA, the CDR3 is TGCAGTGCTAGAAGTCAGGGGGCGGGAGAGCAGTACTTC.

V usage is TRBV19 and J usage is TRBJ2-3; 13 bases line up with TRBD2. The CDR3 covers 15 residues. CDR1 is LNHDA, CDR2 SQIVND, per germline (reference sequence). The V gene end was trimmed by 7 bases and the J gene end by 11 bases; junction bases not matched to a gene: 12. CDR3 coding DNA: TGTGCCAGTACCCTCGGACTAGCGGGGGCCCGGGAGCAGTATTTT. This translates into CASTLGLAGAREQYF.

The chain couples TRBV10-3 to TRBJ1-4, with D possibly being TRBD1 (5 bases). Germline V CDR1 and CDR2: ENHRY, SYGVKD. The CDR3 is made up of 15 amino acids. Trimming pared 3 bases from V and 0 bases from J, leaving 8 bases between. CDR3 coding DNA: TGTGCCATCAGTGACGGGACGGCAACTAATGAAAAACTGTTTTTT. Translating it yields CAISDGTATNEKLFF.

V is TRBV2 and J is TRBJ2-2; D is tentatively TRBD1 or TRBD2 (6 bases each). V lost 6 bases and J lost 4, with 12 bases in between. Per the germline V gene, CDR1 is SNHLY and CDR2 is FYNNEI. This CDR3 region has 14 residues. This CDR3 reads CASRGGGGTGELFF. CDR3 DNA sequence: TGTGCCAGCAGAGGCGGAGGGGGCACCGGGGAGCTGTTTTTT. Supplemented by reference TRBV2 and TRBJ2-2, the full variable domain reads EPEVTQTPSHQVTQMGQEVILRCVPISNHLYFYWYRQILGQKVEFLVSFYNNEISEKSEIFDDQFSVERPDGSNFTLKIRSTKLEDSAMYFCASRGGGGTGELFFGEGSRLTVL.

This sequence joins TRBV20-1 and TRBJ2-5, with 9 bases matching TRBD2. V lost 3 bases, J lost 5 bases, and 4 bases stayed unmatched. Looked up from germline, CDR1 is DFQATT and CDR2 is SNEGSKA (reference sequence). This CDR3 has 13 amino acids. CDR3: CSASLAGTETQYF. The CDR3 DNA reads as TGCAGTGCTAGCCTAGCGGGAACGGAGACCCAGTACTTC.

The V gene is TRBV4-1, the J gene TRBJ2-1; either TRBD1 or TRBD2 may supply D (7 bases each). Germline V gene data show CDR1 as MGHRA and CDR2 as YSYEKL. V was clipped by 5 bases and J by 9 bases, with 17 bases between them. The CDR3 covers 14 residues. This CDR3 is CASSELGRGREQFF. CDR3 bases: TGCGCCAGCAGCGAATTGGGGAGGGGGCGTGAGCAGTTCTTC.

This clonotype has only a few counts. The V gene is TRBV4-3, the J gene TRBJ2-2; 10 bases match TRBD2. This CDR3 region has 16 residues. With 4 bases clipped from V and 3 bases from J, the junction kept 5 bases outside the gene matches. Germline CDR1 is LGHNA and CDR2 is YSLEER. The CDR3 DNA follows: TGCGCCAGCAGCCCGGTAGCGGGAGGCCACACCGGGGAGCTGTTTTTT. As protein: CASSPVAGGHTGELFF.

CDR3 amino acids: CSAAASGKYEQFF. The CDR3 coding sequence is TGCAGTGCTGCGGCTAGCGGGAAATATGAGCAGTTCTTC. J is TRBJ2-1 and V is TRBV20-1, with 9 bases that match TRBD2. The CDR3 is 13 amino acids. V shed 5 bases and J 8 bases; nucleotides not matched to a gene: 7. CDR1 and CDR2 from the germline V gene are DFQATT and SNEGSKA (reference sequence).

The chain links TRBV15 to TRBJ2-3; 11 bases align to TRBD2. This CDR3 is 17 amino acids long. Germline-derived CDR1 and CDR2 are LNHNV and YYDKDF (reference sequence). The trim removed 1 base at V and 0 bases at J, leaving 3 bases unmatched. CDR3: CATSRGLAGSSTDTQYF. The DNA of the CDR3 is TGTGCCACCAGCAGAGGACTAGCGGGGTCTAGCACAGATACGCAGTATTTT.

The V and J genes are TRBV2 and TRBJ1-1, with D uncertain. The germline gives CDR1 SNHLY, CDR2 FYNNEI. Trimming took off 5 bases at V and 2 bases at J, with 6 bases between the two ends. The CDR3 totals 12 residues. CDR3 protein: CASSPDNTEAFF. CDR3 coding DNA: TGTGCCAGCAGTCCCGATAACACTGAAGCTTTCTTT.

V usage is TRBV20-1 and J usage is TRBJ2-2, with D possibly matching TRBD1 (5 bases). CDR3 length equals 14 residues. Germline loops: CDR1 DFQATT, CDR2 SNEGSKA (reference sequence). The V end lost 4 bases, the J end lost 1 base, and 10 bases lay between the germline ends. The CDR3 nucleotides are TGCAGTGCTACTGACAGTGGGAACACCGGGGAGCTGTTTTTT. Translation gives CSATDSGNTGELFF.

The chain carries TRBV24-1 and TRBJ2-3; D is uncertain. The CDR3 runs 14 residues. Trimming took 1 base from V and 4 from J, leaving 8 bases between them. Germline V lookup: CDR1 KGHDR, CDR2 SFDVKD. The CDR3 nucleotides are TGTGCCACCAGTGATTTCTCTAGGTCAGATACGCAGTATTTT. The encoded protein is CATSDFSRSDTQYF.

The chain has TRBV5-6 and TRBJ2-2; D remains unclear. Trimming took 0 bases from V and 4 from J, leaving 19 bases between them. This CDR3 region has 18 residues. Germline CDR1 and CDR2: SGHDT and YYEEEE. The CDR3, as DNA: TGTGCCAGCAGCTTGGTACCGCCCAGTGTTCTTGGCACCGGGGAGCTGTTTTTT. Amino acid sequence: CASSLVPPSVLGTGELFF.

The V call is TRBV20-1, the J call TRBJ2-2; 10 bases are a match to TRBD1. Germline CDR1 and CDR2: DFQATT and SNEGSKA (reference sequence). There are 18 residues in the CDR3. With 0 bases clipped from V and 0 bases from J, the junction kept 7 bases outside the gene matches. The CDR3 DNA follows: TGCAGTGCTAGAGATCTGGGGACAGGGGCGACGAACACCGGGGAGCTGTTTTTT. This gives the protein CSARDLGTGATNTGELFF.

The rearrangement links TRBV29-1 to TRBJ2-5; 10 bases are shared with TRBD1. Germline CDR1 reads SQVTM; CDR2 reads ANQGSEA. The CDR3 runs 14 residues. The V and J ends lost 7 bases and 1 base, in that order; junction bases with no gene match: 6. The CDR3 DNA sequence: TGCAGCGCCCAGGACAGGGGGTTCCAAGAGACCCAGTACTTC. Translated, it gives CSAQDRGFQETQYF. The entire variable domain, with the rest obtained from reference TRBV29-1 and TRBJ2-5, is as follows: SAVISQKPSRDICQRGTSLTIQCQVDSQVTMMFWYRQQPGQSLTLIATANQGSEATYESGFVIDKFPISRPNLTFSTLTVSNMSPEDSSIYLCSAQDRGFQETQYFGPGTRLLVL.

This clonotype was seen only a few times. The rearrangement links TRBV10-2 to TRBJ1-5; 7 nucleotides line up with TRBD1. The CDR3 is 15 amino acids. Germline CDR1 and CDR2: WSHSY and SAAADI. The V segment lost 8 bases and the J segment 2 bases; nucleotides outside the gene matches: 9. The CDR3 DNA sequence: TGCGCCAGCGCCCGGGGGGGGACAGGCAATCAGCCCCAGCATTTT. This codes for CASARGGTGNQPQHF.

Only a few counts were recorded for this clonotype. This chain connects TRBV20-1 to TRBJ1-1, with 7 bases identical to TRBD1. From germline, CDR1 is DFQATT and CDR2 SNEGSKA (reference sequence). Unmatched junction bases numbered 5, after V lost 2 bases and J lost 2 bases. The CDR3 has 14 amino acids. Here the CDR3 DNA reads TGCAGTGCTAGAAGGCAGGGGGTAAACACTGAAGCTTTCTTT. It yields the protein CSARRQGVNTEAFF.

This chain links TRBV11-2 with TRBJ2-5; possibly TRBD2 for D (6 bases). Germline lookup yields CDR1 SGHAT and CDR2 FQNNGV. The CDR3 loop spans 17 amino acids. V shed 5 bases and J shed 2 bases, with 21 bases lying between them. The CDR3 nucleotides are TGTGCCAGCAGCAGGCCAGGGACTCAGGTGGGGCAAGAGACCCAGTACTTC. This encodes CASSRPGTQVGQETQYF.

The chain recombines TRBV4-3 with TRBJ2-7; D is perhaps TRBD2 (6 bases). The V end lost 1 base, the J end lost 2 bases, and 15 bases lay between the germline ends. Germline CDR1 and CDR2: LGHNA and YSLEER. The CDR3 sequence is 16 residues long. The CDR3 coding sequence is TGCGCCAGCAGCCAAGGTGCGACGGGAGAAGCCTACGAGCAGTACTTC. Translated, it gives CASSQGATGEAYEQYF.

The sample holds one count of this clonotype. The J gene is TRBJ2-7, the V gene TRBV7-9; D call uncertain. The ends were cut back, 3 bases at V and 6 bases at J, with 15 bases in the middle. Germline lookup yields CDR1 SEHNR and CDR2 FQNEAQ (reference sequence). The CDR3 contains 14 residues. CDR3 in amino acids: CASSLVSTVREQYF. The CDR3 region has the DNA TGTGCCAGCAGCTTGGTTTCCACAGTCCGCGAGCAGTACTTC.

V and J are TRBV6-5 and TRBJ1-1, with D unresolved. V was trimmed by 2 bases and J by 2 bases, leaving 12 bases between them. Looked up from germline, CDR1 is MNHEY and CDR2 is SVGAGI. The CDR3 is made up of 15 amino acids. The CDR3 loop is CASSYTGRSNTEAFF. CDR3 DNA: TGTGCCAGCAGTTACACTGGACGGTCAAACACTGAAGCTTTCTTT.

The rearrangement joins TRBV6-1 to TRBJ1-2; D uncertain. The CDR3 has 14 amino acids. Trimming cost V 6 bases and J 0 bases, with 11 bases left between them. In germline, CDR1 is MNHNS, CDR2 SASEGT. CDR3 sequence (DNA): TGTGCCAGCAGCCCAGCGGTCTCTAACTATGGCTACACCTTC. Encoded protein: CASSPAVSNYGYTF.

The chain employs TRBV7-2 and TRBJ2-1; D gene uncertain. The V gene lost 3 bases and the J gene lost 9 bases, with 21 bases spanning the gap. The germline gives CDR1 SGHTA, CDR2 FQGNSA. The CDR3 runs to 16 residues. The CDR3 here is CASSLEIGPVPAEQFF. The CDR3 bases are TGTGCCAGCAGCTTGGAAATCGGGCCGGTTCCCGCTGAGCAGTTCTTC.

The V gene is TRBV10-3, the J gene TRBJ2-3; 11 bases are shared with TRBD2. The ends lost 0 bases at V and 4 bases at J; junction bases unmatched: 3. The CDR3 has 16 amino acids. Germline V gene data show CDR1 as ENHRY and CDR2 as SYGVKD. The CDR3 nucleotides are TGTGCCATCAGTGAGTCCGGGACTAGCGGCTCAGATACGCAGTATTTT. This codes for CAISESGTSGSDTQYF.

This chain connects TRBV6-1 to TRBJ2-1, with D possibly being TRBD2 (5 bases). Trimming took 4 bases from V and 7 from J, leaving 17 bases between them. CDR1 MNHNS and CDR2 SASEGT come from the germline V gene. The CDR3 consists of 15 residues. DNA of the CDR3: TGTGCCAGCAGTGGGGTGGTCTCAGCGGCGAATGAGCAGTTCTTC. It codes for CASSGVVSAANEQFF.